What follows are 15 T cell receptor beta chains derived from one specimen sequenced in a study of T cell responses to AZD1222 COVID-19 vaccine. Using immunoSEQ multiplex PCR, the repertoire was profiled, and TCRdb retains in-frame clones only, with some absent. The profile shows tens of thousands of clones, roughly three quarters of them singletons. This specimen consisted of peripheral blood, obtained 28 days after the second AZD1222 dose. The receptors stem from an adult who received the AZD1222 COVID-19 vaccine.

V is TRBV27 and J is TRBJ2-5; 8 bases agree with TRBD1. The CDR3 loop spans 15 amino acids. V lost 2 bases to trimming and J lost 4 bases; unmatched junction nucleotides: 6. The germline CDR1 and CDR2 sequences are MNHEY and SMNVEV (reference sequence). The CDR3 bases are TGTGCCAGCAGTTTAAGGACAGGGTCTGTAGAGACCCAGTACTTC. This codes for CASSLRTGSVETQYF.

This chain joins TRBV27 and TRBJ1-2; no clear D. Trimming took off 7 bases at V and 3 bases at J, with 18 bases between the two ends. CDR1 and CDR2 (germline): MNHEY, SMNVEV (reference sequence). The CDR3 length is 15 residues. CDR3 loop: CASTPYLKSDYGYTF. As DNA, the CDR3 is TGTGCCAGCACCCCATACCTCAAGTCCGACTATGGCTACACCTTC.

The rearrangement uses TRBV19 and TRBJ1-4, with no clear D. With 5 bases removed from V and 0 bases from J, the gap between germline ends came to 10 bases. Germline V gives CDR1 LNHDA, CDR2 SQIVND (reference sequence). This CDR3 comprises 15 residues. CDR3 DNA: TGTGCCAGTAGTTTTCTGATTACAACTAATGAAAAACTGTTTTTT. It codes for CASSFLITTNEKLFF.

The rearrangement links TRBV6-1 to TRBJ1-6; D unclear. The CDR3 runs 14 residues. Germline V gene data show CDR1 as MNHNS and CDR2 as SASEGT. Trimming removed 1 base from V and 10 bases from J, with 11 bases in between. The CDR3, as DNA: TGTGCCAGCAGTGAAGTCGGCTCCGGGTCACCCCTCCACTTT. Translated: CASSEVGSGSPLHF.

The J gene is TRBJ1-5, the V gene TRBV6-6, with D perhaps matching TRBD1 (5 bases). Germline loops: CDR1 MNHNY, CDR2 SVGAGI (reference sequence). V lost 2 bases and J 7 bases, leaving 15 bases between the germline ends. The CDR3 has 15 residues. This chain's CDR3 is CASSYGTGVGQPQHF. The CDR3 bases are TGTGCCAGCAGTTACGGGACTGGGGTGGGACAGCCCCAGCATTTT.

The chain carries TRBV6-2 or TRBV6-3 and TRBJ2-1; TRBD2 aligns across 13 bases. J was trimmed by 5 bases and V by 6 bases; bases with no gene match: 13. The germline V gene encodes CDR1 MNHEY and CDR2 SVGEGT. This CDR3 has 18 residues. The CDR3 loop is CASSPTSGRTSRHNEQFF. The CDR3, as DNA: TGTGCCAGCAGCCCGACTAGCGGGAGGACGTCCCGCCACAATGAGCAGTTCTTC.

This chain joins TRBV10-3 and TRBJ1-5, with 8 bases that match TRBD1. J lost 2 bases, V lost 6 bases, and 9 bases had no gene match. Germline CDR1 ENHRY, CDR2 SYGVKD. The CDR3 has 16 amino acids. CDR3 DNA sequence: TGTGCCATCAGCAACCAGGGGGCGCGCGGCAATCAGCCCCAGCATTTT. This translates into CAISNQGARGNQPQHF.

The genes are TRBV28 and TRBJ2-1; D gene ambiguous. V was clipped by 6 bases and J by 1 base, with 4 bases between them. The CDR3 runs 12 residues. The germline V gene has CDR1 MDHEN and CDR2 SYDVKM. DNA of the CDR3: TGTGCCAGCAGACCATCCTACAATGAGCAGTTCTTC. It yields the protein CASRPSYNEQFF.

The genes are TRBV7-8 and TRBJ1-4; D remains unclear. CDR1 and CDR2 (germline): SGHVS, FQNEAQ. The CDR3 covers 14 residues. Trimming removed 8 bases at V and 8 bases at J, with 18 bases between. CDR3 sequence reads: CASRDPFKDEKLFF. CDR3 DNA sequence: TGTGCCAGCCGCGACCCCTTCAAGGACGAAAAACTGTTTTTT.

The gene calls are TRBV18 and TRBJ1-4, with D hard to call. Trimming removed 0 bases from V and 5 bases from J, with 13 bases in between. Germline CDR1 and CDR2: KGHSH and LQKENI. The CDR3 runs to 16 residues. The CDR3 region has the DNA TGTGCCAGCTCACCACCGTGGCCGCTTACAAATGAAAAACTGTTTTTT. Translating it yields CASSPPWPLTNEKLFF. The full variable domain, completed using reference TRBV18 and TRBJ1-4, is NAGVMQNPRHLVRRRGQEARLRCSPMKGHSHVYWYRQLPEEGLKFMVYLQKENIIDESGMPKERFSAEFPKEGPSILRIQQVVRGDSAAYFCASSPPWPLTNEKLFFGSGTQLSVL.

There are a few counts of this clone. The chain combines TRBV7-9 with TRBJ2-2; D might be TRBD1 (5 bases). The CDR3 totals 14 residues. Deletions cut 5 bases from V and 2 bases from J, with 9 bases between. Germline V gene sequence: CDR1 SEHNR, CDR2 FQNEAQ (reference sequence). The DNA for the CDR3 is TGTGCCAGCAGCCCGACAGAAAACACCGGGGAGCTGTTTTTT. Residues: CASSPTENTGELFF.

This chain connects TRBV28 to TRBJ1-5; a possible D gene is TRBD1 (5 bases). CDR3 length equals 13 residues. The germline V gene encodes CDR1 MDHEN and CDR2 SYDVKM. Trimming took 7 bases from V and 4 from J, leaving 11 bases between them. For the CDR3, the DNA is TGTGCCAGCACGTCGGGGCTTAATCAGCCCCAGCATTTT. This gives the protein CASTSGLNQPQHF.

The chain couples TRBV28 to TRBJ2-1, with TRBD2 matching over 12 bases. This CDR3 contains 15 residues. Per the germline V gene, CDR1 is MDHEN and CDR2 is SYDVKM. The V gene end was trimmed by 4 bases and the J gene end by 9 bases; junction bases not matched to a gene: 7. CDR3 sequence (DNA): TGTGCCAGCAGTTCGGCTAGCGGGGGGGCCCCTGAGCAGTTCTTC. It yields the protein CASSSASGGAPEQFF.

This clone was recorded once. This chain uses TRBV19 with TRBJ1-4, with 9 bases aligning to TRBD1. The length of the CDR3 is 14 residues. Germline CDR1 is LNHDA and CDR2 is SQIVND (reference sequence). The junction had 2 bases not matched to a gene; V was cut back by 5 bases and J by 4 bases. The CDR3 is CASSDRGNNEKLFF. CDR3 sequence (DNA): TGTGCCAGTAGTGACAGGGGGAATAATGAAAAACTGTTTTTT.

The J gene is TRBJ1-6, the V gene TRBV27, with D possibly matching TRBD1 (5 bases). Trimming took 6 bases from V and 8 from J, leaving 14 bases between them. The CDR3 loop spans 14 amino acids. The germline V gene encodes CDR1 MNHEY and CDR2 SMNVEV (reference sequence). The CDR3 spells CASSPAREDSPLHF. DNA for the CDR3: TGTGCCAGCAGCCCCGCCAGGGAGGATTCACCCCTCCACTTT.